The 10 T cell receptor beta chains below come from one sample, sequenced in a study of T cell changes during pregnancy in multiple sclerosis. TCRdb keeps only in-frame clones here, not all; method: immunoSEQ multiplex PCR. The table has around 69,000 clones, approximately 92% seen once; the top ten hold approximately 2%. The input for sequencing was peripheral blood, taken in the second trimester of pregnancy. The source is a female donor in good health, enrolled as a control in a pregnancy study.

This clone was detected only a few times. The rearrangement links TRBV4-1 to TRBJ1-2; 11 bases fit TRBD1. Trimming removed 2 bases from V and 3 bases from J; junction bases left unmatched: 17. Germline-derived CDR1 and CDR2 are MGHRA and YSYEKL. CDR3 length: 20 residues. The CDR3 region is CASSQKRDPDRGPSDYGYTF. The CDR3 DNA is TGCGCCAGCAGCCAAAAGAGGGACCCGGACAGGGGGCCCTCCGACTATGGCTACACCTTC.

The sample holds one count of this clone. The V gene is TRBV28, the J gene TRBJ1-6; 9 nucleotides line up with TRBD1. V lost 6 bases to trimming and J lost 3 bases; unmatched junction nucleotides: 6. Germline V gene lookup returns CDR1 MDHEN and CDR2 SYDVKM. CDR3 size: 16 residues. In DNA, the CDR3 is TGTGCCAGCAGGTCCAGGACAGGGGTCTATAATTCACCCCTCCACTTT. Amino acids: CASRSRTGVYNSPLHF.

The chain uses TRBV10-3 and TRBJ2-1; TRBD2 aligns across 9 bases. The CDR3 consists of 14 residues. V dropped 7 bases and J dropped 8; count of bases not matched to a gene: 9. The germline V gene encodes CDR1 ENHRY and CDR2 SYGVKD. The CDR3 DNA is TGTGCCATCAAGGCGAGCGGGGGGATGGATGAGCAGTTCTTC. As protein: CAIKASGGMDEQFF.

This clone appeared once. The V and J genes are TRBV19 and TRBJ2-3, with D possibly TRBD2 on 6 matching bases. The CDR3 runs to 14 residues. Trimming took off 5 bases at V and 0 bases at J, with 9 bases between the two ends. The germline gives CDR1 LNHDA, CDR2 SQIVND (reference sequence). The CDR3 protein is CASSGGESTDTQYF. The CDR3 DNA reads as TGTGCCAGTAGTGGAGGGGAGAGCACAGATACGCAGTATTTT.

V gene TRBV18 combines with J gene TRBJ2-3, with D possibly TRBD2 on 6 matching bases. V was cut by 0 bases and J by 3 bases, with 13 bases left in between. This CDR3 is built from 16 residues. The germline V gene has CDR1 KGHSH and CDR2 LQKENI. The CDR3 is CASSPPRNGGTDTQYF. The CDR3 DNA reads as TGTGCCAGCTCACCACCGCGAAACGGGGGAACAGATACGCAGTATTTT.

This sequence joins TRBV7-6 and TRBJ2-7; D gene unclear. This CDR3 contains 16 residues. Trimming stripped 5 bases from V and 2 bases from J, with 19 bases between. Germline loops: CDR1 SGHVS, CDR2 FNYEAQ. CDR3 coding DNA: TGTGCCAGCAGCCTCGATCTCGGCTCAGGCGCCTACGAGCAGTACTTC. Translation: CASSLDLGSGAYEQYF.

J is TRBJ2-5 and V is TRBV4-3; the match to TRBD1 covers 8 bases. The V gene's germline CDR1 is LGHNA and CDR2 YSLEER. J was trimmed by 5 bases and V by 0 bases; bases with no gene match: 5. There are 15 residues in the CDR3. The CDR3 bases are TGCGCCAGCAGCCAAGACAGGGGGCGCGGGGAGACCCAGTACTTC. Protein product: CASSQDRGRGETQYF.

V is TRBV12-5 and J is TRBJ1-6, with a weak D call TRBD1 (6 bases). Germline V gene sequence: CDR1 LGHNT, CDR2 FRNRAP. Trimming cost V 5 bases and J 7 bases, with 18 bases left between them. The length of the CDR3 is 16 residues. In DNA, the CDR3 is TGTGCTAGTGGTCTCACAACACAGGGCCGGAATTCACCCCTCCACTTT. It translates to CASGLTTQGRNSPLHF. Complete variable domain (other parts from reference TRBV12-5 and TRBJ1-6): DARVTQTPRHKVTEMGQEVTMRCQPILGHNTVFWYRQTMMQGLELLAYFRNRAPLDDSGMPKDRFSAEMPDATLATLKIQPSEPRDSAVYFCASGLTTQGRNSPLHFGNGTRLTVT.

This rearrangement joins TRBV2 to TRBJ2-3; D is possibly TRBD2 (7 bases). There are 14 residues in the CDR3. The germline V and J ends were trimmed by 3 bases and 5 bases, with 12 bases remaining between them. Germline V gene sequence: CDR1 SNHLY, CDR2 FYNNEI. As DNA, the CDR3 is TGTGCCAGCAGTGAGGGGGGGCATTTAGATACGCAGTATTTT. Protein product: CASSEGGHLDTQYF.

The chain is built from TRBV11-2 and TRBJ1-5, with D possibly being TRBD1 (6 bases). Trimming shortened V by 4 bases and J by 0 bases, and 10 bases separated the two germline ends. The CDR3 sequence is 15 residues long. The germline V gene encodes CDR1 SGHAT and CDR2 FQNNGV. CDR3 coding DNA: TGTGCCAGCAGCTCGGACAGTTATAGCAATCAGCCCCAGCATTTT. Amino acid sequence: CASSSDSYSNQPQHF. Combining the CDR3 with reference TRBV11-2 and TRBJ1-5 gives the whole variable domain EAGVAQSPRYKIIEKRQSVAFWCNPISGHATLYWYQQILGQGPKLLIQFQNNGVVDDSQLPKDRFSAERLKGVDSTLKIQPAKLEDSAVYLCASSSDSYSNQPQHFGDGTRLSIL.